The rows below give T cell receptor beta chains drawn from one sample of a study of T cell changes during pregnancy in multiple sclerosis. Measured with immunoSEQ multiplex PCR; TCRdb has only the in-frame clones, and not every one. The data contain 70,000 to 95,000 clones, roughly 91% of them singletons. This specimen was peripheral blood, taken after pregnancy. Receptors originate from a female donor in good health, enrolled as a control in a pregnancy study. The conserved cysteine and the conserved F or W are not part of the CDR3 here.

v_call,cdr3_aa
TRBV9,ASSPREPGETQY
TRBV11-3,ASSLAEENNEQF
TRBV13,ASSRTDLAALADTQY
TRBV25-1,ASSGSGGFYNEQF
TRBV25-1,ASSEPQRGGRVDTQY
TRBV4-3,ASSLLAGGGYQETQY
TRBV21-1,ASSGPGQGTPYEQY
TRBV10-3,AISEWGVSAGYGYT
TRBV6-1,ASHQREGLGDTQY
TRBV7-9,ASSHRGRPYEQY
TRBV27,ASSPHAGNTEAF
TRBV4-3,ASSQEVRSVTETQY
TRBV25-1,ASSELNYEQY
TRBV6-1,ASNRVANTGELF
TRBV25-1,ASSRTGALNEQF
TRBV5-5,ASSLYPQGNTEAF
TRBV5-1,ASSLLPGSPGYNEQF
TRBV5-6,ASSPRTGWGYEQY
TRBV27,ASSFAGNNNSPLH
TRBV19,ASSLRPGVNYGYT
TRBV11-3,ASSLDGQQETQY
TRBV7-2,ASSLETDLYNEQF
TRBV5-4,ASYSGSSGGGETQY